Listed below are T cell receptor beta chains from one sample, sequenced in a study of blood T cell repertoires in COVID-19. Clones were sequenced by immunoSEQ multiplex PCR, and TCRdb holds only the in-frame ones, with some missing. The top ten clones hold around 50% of a sample with tens of thousands of clones, roughly 83% of them seen once. Sequencing was carried out using peripheral blood. The receptors shown here come from a man aged 70-80 years with acute or convalescent COVID-19. Both conserved end residues are part of each CDR3. D genes are given only for firm matches. Not every row has a clone size; where given, it reads once, few, many or a size class.

d_gene,j_gene,abundance,v_gene,CDR3nt,CDR3aa
NA,TRBJ1-3,NA,TRBV5-8,TGTGCCAGCAGCTTCGGCAGGGATCCTGGAAACACCATATATTTT,CASSFGRDPGNTIYF
NA,TRBJ1-1,once,TRBV6-1,TGTGCCAGCAGTGACCACAGAGAAGCTTTCTTT,CASSDHREAFF
TRBD1,TRBJ2-6,NA,TRBV7-2,TGTGCCAGCAGTTTCCCGGGACAGCCCCTCGTATCTGGGGCCAACGTCCTGACTTTC,CASSFPGQPLVSGANVLTF
TRBD1,TRBJ1-1,few,TRBV18,TGTGCCAGCTCACCTGGGACAGGGGGCGCGTCTACTGAAGCTTTCTTT,CASSPGTGGASTEAFF
NA,TRBJ1-1,few,TRBV25-1,TGTGCCAGCAGTGATGTTTACGAGGGAAGCACTGAAGCTTTCTTT,CASSDVYEGSTEAFF
TRBD2,TRBJ2-3,NA,TRBV7-2,TGTGCCAGCAGCCCACAGCGGGGGGGCCCCGATACGCAGTATTTT,CASSPQRGGPDTQYF
NA,TRBJ2-4,NA,TRBV5-1,TGCGCCAGCAGCTTCGGACAGGCCAAAAACATTCAGTACTTC,CASSFGQAKNIQYF
NA,TRBJ2-5,NA,TRBV5-6,TGTGCCAGCAGCTATATCTTCCAAGAGACCCAGTACTTC,CASSYIFQETQYF
TRBD1,TRBJ1-2,NA,TRBV6-2/TRBV6-3,TGTGCCAGCAGTTCGGACAGGGAGGGGTATGGCTACACCTTC,CASSSDREGYGYTF
NA,TRBJ1-2,NA,TRBV18,TGTGCCAGCTCACCAAGATCGGGGATCGGCTACACCTTC,CASSPRSGIGYTF
TRBD1,TRBJ1-2,NA,TRBV7-9,TGTGCCAGCAGCCTAAATATGGACAGGGCCCTCACCTTC,CASSLNMDRALTF
TRBD1,TRBJ1-3,NA,TRBV11-3,TGTGCCAGCAGCTTAGGGACAGGGGACTCTGGAAACACCATATATTTT,CASSLGTGDSGNTIYF
TRBD2,TRBJ2-7,NA,TRBV30,TGTGCCTGGAGGGGAACCACCCTAGCGGGGAGTATCTACGAGCAGTACTTC,CAWRGTTLAGSIYEQYF
TRBD1,TRBJ1-5,NA,TRBV27,TGTGCCAGCAGTTTATCCGCCCCCAGGGGGTTTCTTTTTAGGAGCAATCAGCCCCAGCATTTT,CASSLSAPRGFLFRSNQPQHF
NA,TRBJ2-2,once,TRBV7-2,TGTGCCAGCAGCTCTGACACAGCCAACACCGGGGAGCTGTTTTTT,CASSSDTANTGELFF
NA,TRBJ2-5,NA,TRBV5-4,TGTGCCAGCAGCCTGGGAAGCGGAGAGACCCAGTACTTC,CASSLGSGETQYF
TRBD1,TRBJ1-6,NA,TRBV5-1,TGCGCCAGCAGCCGGGACAGCTATAATTCACCCCTCCACTTT,CASSRDSYNSPLHF
NA,TRBJ1-2,once,TRBV24-1,NA,CATSVPGNYGYTF
NA,TRBJ2-3,NA,TRBV19,TGTGCCAGTGCCCCACCGGGGGAAGGTACGCAGTATTTT,CASAPPGEGTQYF
TRBD1,TRBJ2-2,NA,TRBV5-1,TGCGCCAGCAGCTCGCGACAGGGGGCGAACACCGGGGAGCTGTTTTTT,CASSSRQGANTGELFF
NA,TRBJ2-6,NA,TRBV7-9,TGTGCCAGCAGCCGGGATATAGGGGCCAACGTCCTGACTTTC,CASSRDIGANVLTF
TRBD1,TRBJ1-1,NA,TRBV7-8,TGTGCCAGCAGCTTTGCGGACAGGGGAGGCACTGAAGCTTTCTTT,CASSFADRGGTEAFF
NA,TRBJ2-1,NA,TRBV6-5,TGTGCCAGCAGCCAACCCGAGACAGGTGAGCAGTTCTTC,CASSQPETGEQFF
TRBD1,TRBJ2-5,few,TRBV30,TGTGCCTGGAGTGTAGGGACAGGGACCCTCCAAGAGACCCAGTACTTC,CAWSVGTGTLQETQYF
NA,TRBJ1-2,NA,TRBV25-1,TGTGCCAGCAGTCAACAGGGCTCGGATGGCTACACCTTC,CASSQQGSDGYTF
NA,TRBJ2-2,few,TRBV4-2,TGTGCCAGCAGCCACTTGAGGGGGAGCTCAGCCGGGGAGCTGTTTTTT,CASSHLRGSSAGELFF
NA,TRBJ1-1,NA,TRBV3-1/TRBV3-2,TGTGCCAGCAGCCAAGCCTCTGAAGCTTTCTTT,CASSQASEAFF
TRBD1,TRBJ2-2,many,TRBV7-8,TGTGCCAGCAGTCATACAGGGGGTGGAACCGGGGAGCTGTTTTTT,CASSHTGGGTGELFF
NA,TRBJ1-2,NA,TRBV3-1/TRBV3-2,TGTGCCAGCAGCCAAGGAGCTACCCCTAACTATGGCTACACCTTC,CASSQGATPNYGYTF
NA,TRBJ2-7,NA,TRBV5-1,TGCGCCAGCAGCTTGGGCGGTGGCTCCTACGAGCAGTACTTC,CASSLGGGSYEQYF
NA,TRBJ1-4,NA,TRBV19,TGTGCCAGTAGTGGCCGGGGTCTGTCAACTAATGAAAAACTGTTTTTT,CASSGRGLSTNEKLFF
TRBD2,TRBJ2-3,few,TRBV5-4,TGTGCCAGCAGCTTGAGCGGGGCTAGCACAGATACGCAGTATTTT,CASSLSGASTDTQYF
NA,TRBJ2-5,NA,TRBV7-9,TGTGCCAGCAGCCCCAGATCCGAGACCCAGTACTTC,CASSPRSETQYF
TRBD1,TRBJ1-1,NA,TRBV3-1/TRBV3-2,TGTGCCAGCAGCCAAGCAGGAAGACAGGGAGGTACTGAAGCTTTCTTT,CASSQAGRQGGTEAFF
TRBD2,TRBJ2-5,once,TRBV7-9,TGTGCCAGCACCCCAACCCCCCTAGCGGGGGGTGAGACCCAGTACTTC,CASTPTPLAGGETQYF
TRBD2,TRBJ2-7,NA,TRBV3-1/TRBV3-2,TGTGCCAGCAGCTGGACCGGGACTAGCGGGGGCCTGAGCCTACCCTACGAGCAGTACTTC,CASSWTGTSGGLSLPYEQYF
TRBD2,TRBJ2-1,NA,TRBV5-1,TGCGCCAGCAGCTTGGCCTCAGCGGGAACAGGCAATGAGCAGTTCTTC,CASSLASAGTGNEQFF
TRBD2,TRBJ2-2,few,TRBV19,TGTGCCAGTAGCCTAGCGGGGGGGAACACCGGGGAGCTGTTTTTT,CASSLAGGNTGELFF
NA,TRBJ2-1,NA,TRBV7-3,TGTGCCAGCAGCCCCTCAGTACGAGGGTTTCCCCACAATGAGCAGTTCTTC,CASSPSVRGFPHNEQFF
TRBD1,TRBJ1-5,NA,TRBV6-1,TGTGCCAGCAGTGAAATGGGACAGTTAAAGGCCCAGCATTTT,CASSEMGQLKAQHF
NA,TRBJ2-5,NA,TRBV6-2/TRBV6-3,TGTGCCAGCAGTTACTCGAAAGAGAACCAAGAGACCCAGTACTTC,CASSYSKENQETQYF
NA,TRBJ2-7,NA,TRBV6-5,TGTGCCAGCAGCCCGACCGGGACACCTTCCTACGAGCAGTACTTC,CASSPTGTPSYEQYF
TRBD2,TRBJ2-7,NA,TRBV15,TGTGCCACCAGGGCAGCGGGGGGCTCCTACGAGCAGTACTTC,CATRAAGGSYEQYF
NA,TRBJ2-7,NA,TRBV19,TGTGCCAGTAGTCAACGGTTAGGGGACGAGCAGTACTTC,CASSQRLGDEQYF
NA,TRBJ1-1,NA,TRBV3-1/TRBV3-2,TGTGCCAGCAGCCAGTCGAGGAACACTGAAGCTTTCTTT,CASSQSRNTEAFF
NA,TRBJ2-2,NA,TRBV24-1,TGTGCCACCAGTGATGGACACGCCGGGGAGCTGTTTTTT,CATSDGHAGELFF
TRBD2,TRBJ2-1,NA,TRBV9,TGTGCCAGCAGCGTAGCCGACGGAGCGGGGGGTTCTCTCTCCTACAATGAGCAGTTCTTC,CASSVADGAGGSLSYNEQFF